This TCR beta chain was sequenced for a study of T-cell memory formation after mild COVID-19. Findings of the study overall: Clones that contracted from day 15 to 85 were balanced CD4/CD8, while later expanders leaned CD4+. Pre-infection memory held some responding clones, suggesting pre-existing cross-reactive T cells responded.

Trimming took off 2 bases at V and 2 bases at J, with 5 bases between the two ends. The germline V gene has CDR1 GTSNPN and CDR2 SVGIG (reference sequence). The CDR3 totals 12 residues. On this clonotype: Its antigen is not identified.

TCRdb fed the 5' RACE reads into MiXCR, producing one record per CDR3 protein. The table records 250,000 to 300,000 distinct CDR3 sequences, about a sixth of them present only once. The TCR sequence derives from a man between 18 and 35 years old who had mild COVID-19 (a few samples of this study predate the infection). Cell type and time point are not known. The sequencing input was PBMCs or a T cell subset sorted from them (not recorded which). The rearrangement links TRBV30 to TRBJ2-3; D uncertain. DNA for the CDR3: TGTGCCTGGAGTCTCGACACAGATACGCAGTATTTT. Translated: CAWSLDTDTQYF.